This TCR beta chain was sequenced in a study of cytomegalovirus exposure and HLA in healthy donors. TCRdb's table, derived via immunoSEQ multiplex PCR, lists solely in-frame clones and lacks some. The table lists 200,000 to 250,000 clones, over 70% of them singletons. Study findings and constraints: The classifier reportedly diagnosed cytomegalovirus status with high sensitivity and specificity.

The V segment lost 7 bases and the J segment 1 base; nucleotides outside the gene matches: 6. CDR1 and CDR2 (germline): MNHNS, SASEGT. This CDR3 is built from 15 residues. Concerning this clone itself: The antigen remains unidentified.

This TCR was sampled from a woman aged 25 to 39 in good health and CMV-seropositive. Sequenced sample: PBMCs. This chain links TRBV6-1 with TRBJ1-5; 8 bases align to TRBD1. The CDR3 is CASTGGVWSNQPQHF. The CDR3 coding sequence is TGTGCCAGCACAGGGGGCGTTTGGAGCAATCAGCCCCAGCATTTT.